This T cell receptor (beta chain) was observed in a study of blood T cell repertoires in COVID-19. Overall study: The origin of the acute and convalescent COVID-19 samples was the United States, Italy and Spain.

In this sample, this clone turned up once. Per the study methods: Amplifying reference gene primers gave estimates of nucleated cell counts. Using immunoSEQ multiplex PCR, the repertoire was profiled, and TCRdb retains in-frame clones only, with some absent. That table supplies the V and J calls and clone size; D and trimming were determined from the DNA. This table has around 190,000 clones, about nine tenths appearing once. Germline CDR1 ENHRY, CDR2 SYGVKD. The CDR3 consists of 14 residues. Trimming removed 8 bases from V and 0 bases from J, with 10 bases in between. This receptor was taken from a man aged 18 to 29 with active or convalescent COVID-19. The chain has TRBV10-3 and TRBJ2-2; unclear D gene. Input material: peripheral blood. The CDR3 loop is CAISADSNTGELFF. The DNA of the CDR3 is TGTGCCATCTCAGCAGACTCGAACACCGGGGAGCTGTTTTTT.